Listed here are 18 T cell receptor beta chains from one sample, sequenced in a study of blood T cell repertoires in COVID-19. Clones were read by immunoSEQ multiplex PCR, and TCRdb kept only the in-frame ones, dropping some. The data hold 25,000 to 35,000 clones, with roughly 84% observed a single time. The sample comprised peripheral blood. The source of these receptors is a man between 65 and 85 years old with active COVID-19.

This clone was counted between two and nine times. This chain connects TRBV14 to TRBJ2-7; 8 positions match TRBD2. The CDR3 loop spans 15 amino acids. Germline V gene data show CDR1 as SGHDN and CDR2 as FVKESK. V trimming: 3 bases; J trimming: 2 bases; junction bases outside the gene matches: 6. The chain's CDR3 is CASSHGLGGAYEQYF. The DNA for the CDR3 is TGTGCCAGCAGCCATGGGCTCGGGGGGGCCTACGAGCAGTACTTC.

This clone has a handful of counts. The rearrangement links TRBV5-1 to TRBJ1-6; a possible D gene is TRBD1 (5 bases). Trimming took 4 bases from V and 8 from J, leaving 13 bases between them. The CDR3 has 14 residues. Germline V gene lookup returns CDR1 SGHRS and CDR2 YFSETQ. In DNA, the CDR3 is TGCGCCAGCAGCCCACCGGGACTCCATTCACCCCTCCACTTT. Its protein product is CASSPPGLHSPLHF.

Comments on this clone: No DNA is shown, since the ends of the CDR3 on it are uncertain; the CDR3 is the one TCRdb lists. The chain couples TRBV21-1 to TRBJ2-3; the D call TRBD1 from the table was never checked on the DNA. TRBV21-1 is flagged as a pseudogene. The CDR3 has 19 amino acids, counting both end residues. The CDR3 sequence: CASSKWWWAGGAGTDTQYF.

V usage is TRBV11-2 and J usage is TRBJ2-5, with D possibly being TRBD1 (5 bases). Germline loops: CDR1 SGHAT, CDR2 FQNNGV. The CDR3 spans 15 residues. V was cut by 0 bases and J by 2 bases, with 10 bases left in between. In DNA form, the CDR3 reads TGTGCCAGCAGCTTAGATCTCAGGGATCAAGAGACCCAGTACTTC. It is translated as CASSLDLRDQETQYF.

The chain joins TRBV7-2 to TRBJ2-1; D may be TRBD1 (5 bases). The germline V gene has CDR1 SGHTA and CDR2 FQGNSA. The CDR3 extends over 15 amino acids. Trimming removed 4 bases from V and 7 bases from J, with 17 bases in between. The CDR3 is CASSSFKGPRNEQFF. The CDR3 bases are TGTGCCAGCAGCTCGTTCAAGGGGCCTAGGAATGAGCAGTTCTTC.

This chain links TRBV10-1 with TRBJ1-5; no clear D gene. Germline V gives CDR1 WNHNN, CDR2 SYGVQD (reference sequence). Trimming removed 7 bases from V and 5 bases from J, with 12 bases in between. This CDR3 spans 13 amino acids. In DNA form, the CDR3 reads TGCGCCAGCATGGACTCGATAGATCAGCCCCAGCATTTT. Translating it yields CASMDSIDQPQHF.

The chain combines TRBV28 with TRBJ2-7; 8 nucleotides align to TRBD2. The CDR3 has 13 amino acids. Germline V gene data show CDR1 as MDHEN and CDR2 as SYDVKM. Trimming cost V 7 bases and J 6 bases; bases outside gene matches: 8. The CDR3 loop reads CASTSGGLGEQYF. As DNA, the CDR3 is TGTGCCAGCACCTCGGGGGGGCTTGGCGAGCAGTACTTC.

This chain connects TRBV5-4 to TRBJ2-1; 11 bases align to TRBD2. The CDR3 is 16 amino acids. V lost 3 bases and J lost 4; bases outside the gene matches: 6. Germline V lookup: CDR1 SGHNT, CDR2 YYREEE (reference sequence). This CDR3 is CASSSIAGGGYNEQFF. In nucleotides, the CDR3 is TGTGCCAGCAGCTCCATAGCGGGGGGGGGTTACAATGAGCAGTTCTTC.

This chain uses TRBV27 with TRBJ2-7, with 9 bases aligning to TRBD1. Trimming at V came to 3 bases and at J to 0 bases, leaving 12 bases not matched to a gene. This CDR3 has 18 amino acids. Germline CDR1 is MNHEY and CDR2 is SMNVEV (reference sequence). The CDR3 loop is CASSLAGPGQGLSYEQYF. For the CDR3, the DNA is TGTGCCAGCAGTTTGGCCGGGCCGGGACAGGGTCTCTCCTACGAGCAGTACTTC.

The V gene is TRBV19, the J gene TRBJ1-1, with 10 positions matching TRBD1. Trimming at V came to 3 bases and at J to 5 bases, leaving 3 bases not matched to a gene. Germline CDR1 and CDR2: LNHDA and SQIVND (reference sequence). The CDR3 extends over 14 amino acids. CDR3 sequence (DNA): TGTGCCAGTAGTATGACAGGGGGCGGTACTGAAGCTTTCTTT. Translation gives CASSMTGGGTEAFF.

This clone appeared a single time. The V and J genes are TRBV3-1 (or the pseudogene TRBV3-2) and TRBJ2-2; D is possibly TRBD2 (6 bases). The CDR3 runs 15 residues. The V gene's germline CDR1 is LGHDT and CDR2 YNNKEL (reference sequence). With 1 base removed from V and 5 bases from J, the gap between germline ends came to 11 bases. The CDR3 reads CASSQAGGGTGELFF. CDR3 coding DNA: TGTGCCAGCAGCCAAGCCGGGGGTGGTACCGGGGAGCTGTTTTTT.

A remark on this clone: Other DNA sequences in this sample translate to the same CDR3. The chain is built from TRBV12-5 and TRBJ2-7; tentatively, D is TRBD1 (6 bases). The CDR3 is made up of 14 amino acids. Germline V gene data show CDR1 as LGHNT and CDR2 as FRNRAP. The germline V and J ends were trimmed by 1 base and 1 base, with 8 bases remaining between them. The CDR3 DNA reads TGTGCTAGTGGTTTGGGAACAGGGTCCTACGAGCAGTACTTC. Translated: CASGLGTGSYEQYF.

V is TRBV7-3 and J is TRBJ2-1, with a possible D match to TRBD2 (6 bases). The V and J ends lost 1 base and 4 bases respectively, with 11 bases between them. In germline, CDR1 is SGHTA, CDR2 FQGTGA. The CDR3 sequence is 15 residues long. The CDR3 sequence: CASSLRSGRYNEQFF. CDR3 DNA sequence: TGTGCCAGCAGCTTAAGGTCAGGGAGGTACAATGAGCAGTTCTTC.

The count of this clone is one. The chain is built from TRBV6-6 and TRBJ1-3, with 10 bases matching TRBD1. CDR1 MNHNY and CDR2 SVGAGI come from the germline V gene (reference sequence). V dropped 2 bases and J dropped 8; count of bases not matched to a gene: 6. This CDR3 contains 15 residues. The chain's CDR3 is CASSYRGDRGDTIYF. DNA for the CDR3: TGTGCCAGCAGTTACCGCGGGGACAGGGGAGACACCATATATTTT.

In nucleotides, the CDR3 is TGCGCCAGCAGGGACTACAGGTCCGCCTACGAGCAGTACTTC. It encodes CASRDYRSAYEQYF. This chain links TRBV10-1 with TRBJ2-7, with D possibly being TRBD2 (6 bases). Trimming left V 6 bases short and J 2 bases short, with 14 bases between. There are 14 residues in the CDR3. The germline V gene has CDR1 WNHNN and CDR2 SYGVQD (reference sequence).

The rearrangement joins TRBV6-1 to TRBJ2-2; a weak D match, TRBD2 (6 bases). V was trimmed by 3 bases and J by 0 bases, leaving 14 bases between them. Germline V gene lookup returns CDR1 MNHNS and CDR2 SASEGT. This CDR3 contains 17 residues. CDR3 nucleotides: TGTGCCAGCAGTGAGGCGGGGCCCGCCTCGAACACCGGGGAGCTGTTTTTT. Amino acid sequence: CASSEAGPASNTGELFF.

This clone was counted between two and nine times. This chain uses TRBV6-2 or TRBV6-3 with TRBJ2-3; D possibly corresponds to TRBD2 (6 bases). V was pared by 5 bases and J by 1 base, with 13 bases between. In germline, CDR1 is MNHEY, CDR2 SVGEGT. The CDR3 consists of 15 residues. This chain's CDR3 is CASSTGGDGTDTQYF. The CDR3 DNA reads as TGTGCCAGCAGTACTGGCGGGGACGGCACAGATACGCAGTATTTT.

CDR3 sequence reads: CASSFLAGGYEQYF. The CDR3 region has the DNA TGTGCCAGCAGCTTCCTAGCGGGGGGTTACGAGCAGTACTTC. V gene TRBV7-9 combines with J gene TRBJ2-7; the match to TRBD2 covers 11 bases. Germline V lookup: CDR1 SEHNR, CDR2 FQNEAQ (reference sequence). The V segment lost 3 bases and the J segment 4 bases; nucleotides outside the gene matches: 2. The CDR3 consists of 14 residues.